This T cell receptor beta chain was found in a study of cytomegalovirus exposure and HLA in healthy donors. Regarding the study as a whole: It was in a later analysis that TCR association rates were seen to vary by HLA locus, highest for DRB1 and lowest for HLA-C. Presence/absence analyses assumed roughly uniform sequencing depth across donors, which may not hold. Rarity characterized most TCR sequences, yet some public TCRs appeared in many donors. Serostatus for CMV was the only available immune exposure information.

In germline, CDR1 is LNHNV, CDR2 YYDKDF (reference sequence). The CDR3 totals 14 residues. Germline trimming cut 3 bases from V and 4 bases from J; bases unmatched to any gene: 2. A multiplex PCR was run with 60 Vbeta primers and 13 Jbeta primers. Sequencing was performed with immunoSEQ multiplex PCR; in TCRdb, only in-frame clones are kept and a portion is missing. Among nearly 100,000 clones, less than 85% were seen once, and the ten largest hold 15% to 20%. Concerning this clone: No antigen is known for it.

Material for sequencing was PBMCs. The chain links TRBV15 to TRBJ1-2, with 10 bases lining up with TRBD1. This sequence was found in a woman aged 55-70 years in good health and CMV-seropositive. Here the CDR3 DNA reads TGTGCCACCAGCAGGGGACAGGGGCTCTATGGCTACACCTTC. Its translation is CATSRGQGLYGYTF.